This T cell receptor (beta chain) was recorded in a study of T cell responses to AZD1222 COVID-19 vaccine. Overall study results and limits: Spike-specific TCRs gained breadth and depth after people received two AZD1222 doses. Clonal diversity was possibly underestimated, and the donors were mostly white British, with more females. In all cases, repertoires were sampled only after the peak T cell response. Dominant CD4 TCR responses targeted spike regions 160-218 and 743-854.

Generated by immunoSEQ multiplex PCR, the TCRdb table keeps only in-frame clones and is missing some. This table holds some 150,000 clones, less than 90% found once. Concerning this clone itself: Its matching antigen is unknown.

The CDR3 sequence is 13 residues long. Trimming cost V 6 bases and J 8 bases, with 14 bases left between them. CDR1 and CDR2 from the germline V gene are KGHSH and LQKENI. The starting material was peripheral blood, obtained after recovery from COVID-19. The chain recombines TRBV18 with TRBJ2-1; D is undetermined. This sequence was found in an adult who had recovered from COVID-19. DNA of the CDR3: TGTGCCAGCTCCCCCGGTCCCCCCGATGAGCAGTTCTTC. It specifies CASSPGPPDEQFF.